This T cell receptor (beta chain) was captured in a study of blood T cell repertoires in COVID-19. Study-level information: In each case, the material was cDNA or gDNA derived from T cells, B-cell-depleted T cells, or PBMCs.

Germline trimming cut 0 bases from V and 1 base from J; bases unmatched to any gene: 10. This CDR3 contains 18 residues. Germline V CDR1 and CDR2: SGHRS, YFSETQ. Authors' processing steps: For nucleated cells, counts were estimated from reference gene primer amplification. This table comes from immunoSEQ multiplex PCR, and its TCRdb copy is limited to in-frame clones, with some not included. V and J calls and clone size are given by that table; D and trimming were obtained from the DNA. The sample consists of some 270,000 clones, 85% to 90% of them appearing once. This receptor was taken from a woman in her 40s who had recovered from COVID-19. This chain uses TRBV5-1 with TRBJ2-1; 7 bases fit TRBD2. The sequencing sample was made of peripheral blood. The CDR3: CASSLELSGIGSYNEQFF. DNA of the CDR3: TGCGCCAGCAGCTTGGAATTAAGCGGGATAGGGTCCTACAATGAGCAGTTCTTC. Drawing the rest from reference TRBV5-1 and TRBJ2-1, the complete variable domain is KAGVTQTPRYLIKTRGQQVTLSCSPISGHRSVSWYQQTPGQGLQFLFEYFSETQRNKGNFPGRFSGRQFSNSRSEMNVSTLELGDSALYLCASSLELSGIGSYNEQFFGPGTRLTVL.